The 20 T cell receptor beta chains listed next were all sequenced from one sample in a study of blood T cell repertoires in COVID-19. Repertoires were generated with immunoSEQ multiplex PCR, while TCRdb's copy carries only in-frame clones and drops some. Of approximately 110,000 clones listed, 75% to 90% are singletons. The sample comprised peripheral blood. The source is a woman in her forties or fifties with acute or convalescent COVID-19.

V gene TRBV6-5 combines with J gene TRBJ1-1; the D gene is possibly TRBD1 (6 bases). The germline V gene encodes CDR1 MNHEY and CDR2 SVGAGI. V was shortened by 0 bases and J by 5 bases, with 13 bases between the two germline ends. The CDR3 has 15 residues. The CDR3 bases are TGTGCCAGCAGTTACTCGCGGGGAGGGGGGACTGAAGCTTTCTTT. It codes for CASSYSRGGGTEAFF.

This chain links TRBV4-2 with TRBJ2-3; TRBD2 is a possible D gene (6 bases). Germline V gives CDR1 LGHNA, CDR2 YNFKEQ. This CDR3 has 16 residues. The V and J ends lost 3 bases and 3 bases respectively, with 16 bases between them. CDR3 DNA sequence: TGTGCCAGCAGCCAGACCTTCGGGGGAACTACAGATACGCAGTATTTT. It is translated as CASSQTFGGTTDTQYF.

The chain has TRBV27 and TRBJ1-2, with a weak D call TRBD1 (6 bases). Trimming took 6 bases from V and 8 from J, leaving 13 bases between them. The length of the CDR3 is 12 residues. Germline CDR1 reads MNHEY; CDR2 reads SMNVEV (reference sequence). The CDR3, as DNA: TGTGCCAGCAGCCAGGGGACGGAGGGCTACACCTTC. Translated, it gives CASSQGTEGYTF.

The chain couples TRBV7-6 to TRBJ1-2; 7 positions agree with TRBD1. Losses at the gene ends were 3 bases for V and 6 bases for J; bases not matched to a gene: 13. Germline loops: CDR1 SGHVS, CDR2 FNYEAQ. This CDR3 comprises 16 residues. The CDR3 coding sequence is TGTGCCAGCAGCTTGGAACCCAACAGGGGCGCGGATGGCTACACCTTC. Amino acids: CASSLEPNRGADGYTF. The variable domain in full, completed from reference TRBV7-6 and TRBJ1-2, reads GAGVSQSPRYKVTKRGQDVALRCDPISGHVSLYWYRQALGQGPEFLTYFNYEAQQDKSGLPNDRFSAERPEGSISTLTIQRTEQRDSAMYRCASSLEPNRGADGYTFGSGTRLTVV.

The chain has TRBV15 and TRBJ1-1; no clear D. The V gene's germline CDR1 is LNHNV and CDR2 YYDKDF (reference sequence). V dropped 0 bases and J dropped 8 bases, with 16 bases sitting between them. The CDR3 spans 15 residues. CDR3 nucleotides: TGTGCCACCAGCAGAGATCCCTTGGGAGCAGAAGAAGCTTTCTTT. This gives the protein CATSRDPLGAEEAFF.

The chain carries TRBV27 and TRBJ1-6; the match to TRBD1 covers 10 bases. The CDR3 spans 15 residues. V shed 5 bases, J shed 10 bases, and the junction held 8 bases outside the gene matches. Germline V gene data show CDR1 as MNHEY and CDR2 as SMNVEV (reference sequence). In nucleotides, the CDR3 is TGTGCCAGCAGTATCATGGGACAGGGGAACTCACCCCTCCACTTT. This codes for CASSIMGQGNSPLHF.

The chain recombines TRBV6-1 with TRBJ2-7, with 8 nucleotides matching TRBD1. Germline CDR1 is MNHNS and CDR2 is SASEGT. CDR3 length: 20 residues. The ends lost 3 bases at V and 2 bases at J; junction bases unmatched: 21. CDR3 nucleotides: TGTGCCAGCAGTGAGGACCCGGCGGGACAGGCAAACCCGACTCCCTACGAGCAGTACTTC. Translating gives CASSEDPAGQANPTPYEQYF.

The J gene is TRBJ2-5, the V gene TRBV24-1; 7 bases align to TRBD2. Germline CDR1 KGHDR, CDR2 SFDVKD. The CDR3 has 14 amino acids. The V gene end was trimmed by 4 bases and the J gene end by 4 bases; junction bases not matched to a gene: 5. The CDR3 nucleotides are TGTGCCACCAGTGAGCCCAGGGAGGGAGAGACCCAGTACTTC. It encodes CATSEPREGETQYF.

The rearrangement joins TRBV7-8 to TRBJ1-3; 8 bases map to TRBD1. Looked up from germline, CDR1 is SGHVS and CDR2 is FQNEAQ. This CDR3 is built from 16 residues. V shed 2 bases and J 0 bases; nucleotides not matched to a gene: 3. CDR3 coding DNA: TGTGCCAGCAGCTTAAAGACAGGGGTCTCTGGAAACACCATATATTTT. It encodes CASSLKTGVSGNTIYF.

This sequence joins TRBV28 and TRBJ2-7; D is possibly TRBD1 (5 bases). This CDR3 is 14 amino acids long. Germline CDR1 reads MDHEN; CDR2 reads SYDVKM. Trimming took 6 bases from V and 0 from J, leaving 12 bases between them. CDR3 loop: CASSDSLSSYEQYF. DNA of the CDR3: TGTGCCAGCAGCGACAGTTTAAGCTCCTACGAGCAGTACTTC.

CDR3 protein: CASRVMTEEQFF. The CDR3 DNA reads TGTGCCAGCAGGGTAATGACAGAGGAGCAGTTCTTC. The rearrangement links TRBV2 to TRBJ2-1; D perhaps matches TRBD1 (5 bases). The germline V gene has CDR1 SNHLY and CDR2 FYNNEI. The CDR3 spans 12 residues. The V end was cut by 6 bases, the J end by 10 bases, with 13 bases between. Full variable domain (remainder filled in from reference TRBV2 and TRBJ2-1): EPEVTQTPSHQVTQMGQEVILRCVPISNHLYFYWYRQILGQKVEFLVSFYNNEISEKSEIFDDQFSVERPDGSNFTLKIRSTKLEDSAMYFCASRVMTEEQFFGPGTRLTVL.

This chain uses TRBV2 with TRBJ2-5, with TRBD1 identical over 11 bases. Trimming removed 5 bases from V and 3 bases from J; junction bases left unmatched: 2. The CDR3 spans 14 residues. Germline loops: CDR1 SNHLY, CDR2 FYNNEI. For the CDR3, the DNA is TGTGCCAGCAGTTGGACAGGGGGCAAAGAGACCCAGTACTTC. Translating it yields CASSWTGGKETQYF.

The chain uses TRBV3-1 (or the pseudogene TRBV3-2) and TRBJ2-5; TRBD2 matches at 9 bases. With 4 bases clipped from V and 4 bases from J, the junction kept 10 bases outside the gene matches. CDR3 length: 16 amino acids. In germline, CDR1 is LGHDT, CDR2 YNNKEL (reference sequence). The chain's CDR3 is CASSLRGGIEAETQYF. The CDR3 DNA reads as TGTGCCAGCAGCCTGCGGGGGGGCATCGAGGCAGAGACCCAGTACTTC.

The chain links TRBV5-4 to TRBJ2-7; D is possibly TRBD1 (6 bases). Germline V gives CDR1 SGHNT, CDR2 YYREEE (reference sequence). V was clipped by 4 bases and J by 2 bases, with 16 bases between them. The CDR3 covers 15 residues. CDR3 in DNA: TGTGCCAGCAGCCCCTCTCCGGGACATACCTACGAGCAGTACTTC. This codes for CASSPSPGHTYEQYF.

The chain carries TRBV11-2 and TRBJ2-1; TRBD1 might be the D (6 bases). The CDR3 has 15 amino acids. Trimming stripped 5 bases from V and 9 bases from J, with 20 bases between. Germline CDR1 SGHAT, CDR2 FQNNGV. DNA of the CDR3: TGTGCCAGCAGCCTCACAGGGCCAAGATTCGGTGAGCAGTTCTTC. It specifies CASSLTGPRFGEQFF.

The chain employs TRBV6-6 and TRBJ1-2, with 9 positions matching TRBD1. The germline gives CDR1 MNHNY, CDR2 SVGAGI (reference sequence). V lost 5 bases to trimming and J lost 8 bases; unmatched junction nucleotides: 6. This CDR3 is built from 13 residues. CDR3 in DNA: TGTGCCAGCAGTCCACGGACAGGGGACGGCTACACCTTC. Amino acid sequence: CASSPRTGDGYTF.

The chain carries TRBV6-2 or TRBV6-3 and TRBJ1-5, with a possible D match to TRBD1 (6 bases). The CDR3 contains 18 residues. V lost 5 bases, J lost 1 base, and 21 bases lay in between. CDR1 and CDR2 (germline): MNHEY, SVGEGT. The DNA of the CDR3 is TGTGCCAGCAGTCCATCACAGGGTTTCCTAGGGAGCAATCAGCCCCAGCATTTT. It yields the protein CASSPSQGFLGSNQPQHF.

This sequence joins TRBV11-1 and TRBJ2-7, with D possibly TRBD1 on 7 matching bases. V was trimmed by 3 bases and J by 2 bases, leaving 14 bases between them. The germline V gene has CDR1 SGHAT and CDR2 FQDESV (reference sequence). The length of the CDR3 is 15 residues. The CDR3 bases are TGTGCCAGCAGCTTCGAGCAGGGGGGCCCCTACGAGCAGTACTTC. Translated, it gives CASSFEQGGPYEQYF.

The DNA of the CDR3 is TGTGCCAGCAGTTTCGGACTTGATCAGCCCCAGCATTTT. The encoded protein is CASSFGLDQPQHF. The V call is TRBV28, the J call TRBJ1-5; D gene uncertain. Deletions cut 3 bases from V and 5 bases from J, with 8 bases between. This CDR3 is built from 13 residues. CDR1 and CDR2 (germline): MDHEN, SYDVKM.

The chain combines TRBV7-2 with TRBJ1-6; 10 nucleotides match TRBD1. The CDR3 contains 17 residues. The V and J ends lost 5 bases and 5 bases, in that order; junction bases with no gene match: 9. CDR1 and CDR2 from the germline V gene are SGHTA and FQGNSA. The CDR3, as DNA: TGTGCCAGCAGCCCCCACCGACAGGGGGCCAATAATTCACCCCTCCACTTT. The encoded protein is CASSPHRQGANNSPLHF.